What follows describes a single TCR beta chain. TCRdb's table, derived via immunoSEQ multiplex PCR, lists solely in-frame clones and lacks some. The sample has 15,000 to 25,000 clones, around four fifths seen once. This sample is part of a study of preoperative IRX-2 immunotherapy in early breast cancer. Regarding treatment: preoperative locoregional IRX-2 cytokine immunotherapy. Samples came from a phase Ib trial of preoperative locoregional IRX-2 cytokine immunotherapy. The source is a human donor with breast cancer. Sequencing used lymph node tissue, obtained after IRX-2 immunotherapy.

The CDR3 sequence is CASTPPAPRPVDEQFF. The CDR3 DNA sequence: TGTGCCAGCACCCCCCCGGCGCCCCGCCCCGTTGATGAGCAGTTCTTC. V usage is TRBV11-3 and J usage is TRBJ2-1; D is ambiguous. Germline values: CDR1 SGHNT, CDR2 YENEEA. The ends were cut back, 7 bases at V and 8 bases at J, with 24 bases in the middle. This CDR3 comprises 16 residues.